These 9 T cell receptor beta chains came from one sample sequenced in a study of Ad26.COV2.S vaccination and SARS-CoV-2 variants. Assay: immunoSEQ multiplex PCR; the TCRdb copy retains only in-frame clones and omits some. The repertoire includes 380,000 or so clones, 86% of them detected once, and about 10% sits in the top ten. Treatment specified: around 19 received Ad26.COV2.S at low or high dose, single or two shots; about 5 received placebo; per-sample allocation not given. Collection of the samples took place on day 63 after the first injection of vaccine or placebo. Sequencing used peripheral blood, obtained in a trial of Ad26.COV2.S vaccine versus placebo. The source of these receptors is a person between 18 and 65 years old who received the Ad26.COV2.S COVID-19 vaccine or a placebo.

V usage is TRBV20-1 and J usage is TRBJ1-1, with D unclear. Germline V gene sequence: CDR1 DFQATT, CDR2 SNEGSKA (reference sequence). V lost 6 bases to trimming and J lost 7 bases, with 12 bases between them. This CDR3 spans 11 amino acids. CDR3 amino acids: CSAPPHVEAFF. The DNA of the CDR3 is TGCAGTGCCCCCCCGCATGTTGAAGCTTTCTTT.

The genes are TRBV4-1 and TRBJ2-7, with D tentatively TRBD2 (6 bases). In germline, CDR1 is MGHRA, CDR2 YSYEKL. This CDR3 contains 15 residues. V lost 2 bases and J 4 bases, leaving 15 bases between the germline ends. The CDR3 bases are TGCGCCAGCAGCCAACCGGGAATCGGGGGATACGAGCAGTACTTC. It codes for CASSQPGIGGYEQYF.

This chain joins TRBV10-3 and TRBJ1-4, with 9 bases fitting TRBD1. The ends lost 5 bases at V and 0 bases at J; junction bases unmatched: 4. The CDR3 length is 16 residues. CDR1 and CDR2 from the germline V gene are ENHRY and SYGVKD. The CDR3 spells CAISMGQGTTNEKLFF. The CDR3 DNA is TGTGCCATCAGTATGGGACAGGGAACAACTAATGAAAAACTGTTTTTT.

The rearrangement joins TRBV5-6 to TRBJ2-7; D might be TRBD1 (6 bases). This CDR3 has 14 amino acids. Trimming stripped 2 bases from V and 3 bases from J, with 12 bases between. Germline V gives CDR1 SGHDT, CDR2 YYEEEE. CDR3 region: CASSFGQTNYEQYF. The CDR3 coding sequence is TGTGCCAGCAGCTTTGGACAGACCAACTACGAGCAGTACTTC.

The rearrangement joins TRBV11-2 to TRBJ2-5; tentative D call: TRBD2 (6 bases). Between the trimmed V and J ends, which lost 2 bases and 4 bases, there was a span of 20 bases. The germline V gene encodes CDR1 SGHAT and CDR2 FQNNGV. The CDR3 length is 17 residues. The CDR3 is CASSLRGRRLIGETQYF. CDR3 DNA sequence: TGTGCCAGCAGCTTACGGGGGAGACGGTTAATTGGAGAGACCCAGTACTTC. Full variable domain (rest looked up from reference TRBV11-2 and TRBJ2-5): EAGVAQSPRYKIIEKRQSVAFWCNPISGHATLYWYQQILGQGPKLLIQFQNNGVVDDSQLPKDRFSAERLKGVDSTLKIQPAKLEDSAVYLCASSLRGRRLIGETQYFGPGTRLLVL.

This chain uses TRBV2 with TRBJ2-7; the D gene could be TRBD1 or TRBD2 (5 bases each). The CDR3 is 14 residues long. V lost 6 bases and J lost 6, with 18 bases in between. The germline gives CDR1 SNHLY, CDR2 FYNNEI. In nucleotides, the CDR3 is TGTGCCAGCAGCACCGGGACGGAGCGTCTCGAGCAGTACTTC. Translated, it gives CASSTGTERLEQYF.

CDR3: CASSSTSSGQTKQFF. The CDR3 bases are TGTGCCAGCAGTTCAACTAGTTCGGGACAGACTAAACAGTTCTTC. The chain employs TRBV27 and TRBJ2-1, with TRBD1 matching over 7 bases. The trim removed 4 bases at V and 13 bases at J, leaving 16 bases unmatched. The CDR3 spans 15 residues. Germline V lookup: CDR1 MNHEY, CDR2 SMNVEV (reference sequence).

The V and J genes are TRBV4-1 and TRBJ2-7; 7 bases line up with TRBD2. The V gene's germline CDR1 is MGHRA and CDR2 YSYEKL. V lost 2 bases and J lost 2; bases outside the gene matches: 15. The CDR3 has 18 amino acids. CDR3 protein: CASSQFSVAGVRPYEQYF. CDR3 in DNA: TGCGCCAGCAGCCAATTCAGTGTGGCGGGGGTTCGACCCTACGAGCAGTACTTC.

This clone was recorded once. The V and J genes are TRBV11-2 and TRBJ2-5, with D tentatively TRBD2 (6 bases). V was cut by 4 bases and J by 5 bases, with 17 bases left in between. Germline CDR1 and CDR2: SGHAT and FQNNGV. CDR3 size: 15 residues. The CDR3 protein is CASSSIGGSLETQYF. The CDR3 nucleotides read TGTGCCAGCAGCTCGATAGGAGGGTCACTGGAGACCCAGTACTTC.